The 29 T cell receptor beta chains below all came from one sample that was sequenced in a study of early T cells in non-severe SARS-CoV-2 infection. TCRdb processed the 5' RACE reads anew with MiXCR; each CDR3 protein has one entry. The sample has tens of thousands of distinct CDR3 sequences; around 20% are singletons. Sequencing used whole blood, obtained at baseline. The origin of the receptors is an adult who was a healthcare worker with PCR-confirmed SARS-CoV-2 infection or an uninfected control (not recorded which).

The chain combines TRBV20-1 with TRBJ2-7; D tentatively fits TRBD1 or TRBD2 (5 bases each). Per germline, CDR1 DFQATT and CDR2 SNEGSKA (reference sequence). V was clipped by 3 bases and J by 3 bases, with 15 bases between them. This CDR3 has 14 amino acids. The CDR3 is CSASRGPSNYEQYF. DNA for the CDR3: TGCAGTGCTAGTCGGGGCCCCAGTAACTACGAGCAGTACTTC.

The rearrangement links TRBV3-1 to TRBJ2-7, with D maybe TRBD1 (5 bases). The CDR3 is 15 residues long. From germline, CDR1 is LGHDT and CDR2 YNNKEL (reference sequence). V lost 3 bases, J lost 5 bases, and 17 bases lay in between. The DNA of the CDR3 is TGTGCCAGCAGCCACCAAGGACAACTATCCGACGAGCAGTACTTC. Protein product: CASSHQGQLSDEQYF.

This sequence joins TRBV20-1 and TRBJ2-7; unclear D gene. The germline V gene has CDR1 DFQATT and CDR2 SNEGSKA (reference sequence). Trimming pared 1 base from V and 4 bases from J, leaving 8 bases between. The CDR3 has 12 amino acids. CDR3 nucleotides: TGCAGTGCTAGAGGAATTGAATACGAGCAGTACTTC. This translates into CSARGIEYEQYF.

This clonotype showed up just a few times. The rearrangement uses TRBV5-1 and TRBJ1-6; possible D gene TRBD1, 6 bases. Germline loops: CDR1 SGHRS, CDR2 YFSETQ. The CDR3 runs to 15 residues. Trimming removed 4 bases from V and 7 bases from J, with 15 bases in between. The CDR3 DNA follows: TGCGCCAGCAGCAGAACCACACAGGGCAATTCACCCCTCCACTTT. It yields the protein CASSRTTQGNSPLHF.

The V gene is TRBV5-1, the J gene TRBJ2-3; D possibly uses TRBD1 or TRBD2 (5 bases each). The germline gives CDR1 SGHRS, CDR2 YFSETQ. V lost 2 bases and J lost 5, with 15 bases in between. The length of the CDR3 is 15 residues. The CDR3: CASSFFRLGVDTQYF. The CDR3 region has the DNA TGCGCCAGCAGCTTTTTCCGTCTGGGGGTAGATACGCAGTATTTT.

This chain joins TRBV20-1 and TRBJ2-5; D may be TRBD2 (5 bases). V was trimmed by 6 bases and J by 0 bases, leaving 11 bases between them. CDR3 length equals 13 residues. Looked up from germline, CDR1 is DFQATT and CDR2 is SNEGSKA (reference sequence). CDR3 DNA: TGCAGTGCCGCCGGGGAACACCAAGAGACCCAGTACTTC. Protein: CSAAGEHQETQYF.

CDR3 region: CASSPGPKGIQYF. The CDR3 nucleotides read TGTGCCAGCAGCCCCGGCCCTAAAGGCATTCAGTACTTC. The rearrangement joins TRBV3-1 to TRBJ2-4; no clear D gene. Germline V CDR1 and CDR2: LGHDT, YNNKEL (reference sequence). The CDR3 runs 13 residues. V gave up 4 bases and J gave up 9 bases, with 13 bases separating them.

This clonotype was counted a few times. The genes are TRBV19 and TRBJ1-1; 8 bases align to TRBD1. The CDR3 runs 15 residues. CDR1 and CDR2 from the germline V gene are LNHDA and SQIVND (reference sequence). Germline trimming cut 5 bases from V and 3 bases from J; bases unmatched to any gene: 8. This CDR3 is CASSSRQGTYTEAFF. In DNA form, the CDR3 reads TGTGCCAGTAGTTCCAGACAGGGGACGTACACTGAAGCTTTCTTT.

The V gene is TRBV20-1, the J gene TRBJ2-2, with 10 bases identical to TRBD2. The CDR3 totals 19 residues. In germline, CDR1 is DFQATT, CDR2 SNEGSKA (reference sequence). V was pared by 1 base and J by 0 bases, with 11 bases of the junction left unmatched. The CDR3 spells CSARVASGGLSTNTGELFF. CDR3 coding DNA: TGCAGTGCTAGAGTGGCTAGCGGGGGACTATCCACGAACACCGGGGAGCTGTTTTTT.

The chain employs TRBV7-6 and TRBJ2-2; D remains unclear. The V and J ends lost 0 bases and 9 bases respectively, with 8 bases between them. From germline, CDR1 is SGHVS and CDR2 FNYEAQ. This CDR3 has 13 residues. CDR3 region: CASSLAGGRELFF. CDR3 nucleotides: TGTGCCAGCAGCTTAGCGGGCGGCCGGGAGCTGTTTTTT.

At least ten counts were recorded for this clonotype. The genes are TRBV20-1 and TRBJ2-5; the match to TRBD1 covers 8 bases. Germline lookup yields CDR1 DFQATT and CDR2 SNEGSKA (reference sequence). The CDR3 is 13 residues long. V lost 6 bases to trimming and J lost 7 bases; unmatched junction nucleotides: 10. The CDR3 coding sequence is TGCAGTGCAATCGTTACCGACAGGGGGACCCAGTACTTC. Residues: CSAIVTDRGTQYF.

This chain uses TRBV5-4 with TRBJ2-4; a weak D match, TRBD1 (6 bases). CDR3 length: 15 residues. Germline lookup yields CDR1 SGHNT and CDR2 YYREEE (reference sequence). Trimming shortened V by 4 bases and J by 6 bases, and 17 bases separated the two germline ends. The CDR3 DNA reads TGTGCCAGCAGCCCGTACCAGGGGCTCGGAAACATTCAGTACTTC. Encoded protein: CASSPYQGLGNIQYF.

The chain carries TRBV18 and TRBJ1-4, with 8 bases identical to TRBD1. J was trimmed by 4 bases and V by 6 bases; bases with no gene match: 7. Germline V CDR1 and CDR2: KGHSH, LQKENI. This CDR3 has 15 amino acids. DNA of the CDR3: TGTGCCAGCTCCGCGGGGACAGGTGTTAATGAAAAACTGTTTTTT. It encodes CASSAGTGVNEKLFF.

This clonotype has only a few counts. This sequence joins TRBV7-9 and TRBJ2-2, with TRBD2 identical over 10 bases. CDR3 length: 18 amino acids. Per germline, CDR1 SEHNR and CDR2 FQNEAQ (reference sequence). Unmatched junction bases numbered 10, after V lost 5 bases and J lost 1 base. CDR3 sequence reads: CASSPPWSGGVNTGELFF. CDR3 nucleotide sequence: TGTGCCAGCAGCCCCCCTTGGAGCGGGGGGGTGAACACCGGGGAGCTGTTTTTT.

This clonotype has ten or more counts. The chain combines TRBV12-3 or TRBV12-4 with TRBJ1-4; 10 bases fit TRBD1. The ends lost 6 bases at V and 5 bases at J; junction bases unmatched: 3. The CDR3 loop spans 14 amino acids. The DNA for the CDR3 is TGTGCCAGCAGGTGGACAGGGGGGAATGAAAAACTGTTTTTT. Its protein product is CASRWTGGNEKLFF.

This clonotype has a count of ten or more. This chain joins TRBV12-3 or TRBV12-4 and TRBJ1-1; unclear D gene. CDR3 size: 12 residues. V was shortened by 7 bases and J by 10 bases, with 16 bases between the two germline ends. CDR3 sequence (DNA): TGTGCCAGCACTACCGCCGGGTCGGGAGCTTTCTTT. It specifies CASTTAGSGAFF.

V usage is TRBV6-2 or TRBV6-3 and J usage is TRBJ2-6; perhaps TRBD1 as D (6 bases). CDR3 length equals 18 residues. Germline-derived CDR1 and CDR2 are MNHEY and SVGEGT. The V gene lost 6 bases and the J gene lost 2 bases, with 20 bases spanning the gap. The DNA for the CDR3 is TGTGCCAGCAGCCAAAGTCAGGGGCGAGGAACTGGGGCCAACGTCCTGACTTTC. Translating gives CASSQSQGRGTGANVLTF.

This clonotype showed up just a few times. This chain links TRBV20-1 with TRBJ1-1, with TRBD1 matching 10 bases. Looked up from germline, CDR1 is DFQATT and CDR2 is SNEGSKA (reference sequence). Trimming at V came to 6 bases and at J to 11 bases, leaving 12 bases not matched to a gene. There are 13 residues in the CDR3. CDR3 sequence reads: CSASLGQGREAFF. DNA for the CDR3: TGCAGTGCCAGCCTGGGACAGGGGAGGGAGGCTTTCTTT.

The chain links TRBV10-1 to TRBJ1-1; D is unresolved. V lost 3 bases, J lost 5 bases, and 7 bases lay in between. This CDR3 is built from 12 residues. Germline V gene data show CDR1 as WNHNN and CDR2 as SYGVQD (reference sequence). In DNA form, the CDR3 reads TGCGCCAGCAGTGATCGGAGTACTGAAGCTTTCTTT. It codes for CASSDRSTEAFF.

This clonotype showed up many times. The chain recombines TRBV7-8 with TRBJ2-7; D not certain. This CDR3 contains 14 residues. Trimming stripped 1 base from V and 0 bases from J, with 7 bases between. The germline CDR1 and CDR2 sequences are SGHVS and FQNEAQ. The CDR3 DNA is TGTGCCAGCAGCTTAGAGGTCCTCTCCTACGAGCAGTACTTC. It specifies CASSLEVLSYEQYF.

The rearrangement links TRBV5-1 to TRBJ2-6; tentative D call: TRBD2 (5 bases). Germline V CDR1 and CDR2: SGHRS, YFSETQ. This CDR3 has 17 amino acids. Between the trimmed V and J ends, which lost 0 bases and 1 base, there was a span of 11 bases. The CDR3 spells CASSLDARTSGANVLTF. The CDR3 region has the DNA TGCGCCAGCAGCTTGGATGCGCGGACTTCTGGGGCCAACGTCCTGACTTTC.

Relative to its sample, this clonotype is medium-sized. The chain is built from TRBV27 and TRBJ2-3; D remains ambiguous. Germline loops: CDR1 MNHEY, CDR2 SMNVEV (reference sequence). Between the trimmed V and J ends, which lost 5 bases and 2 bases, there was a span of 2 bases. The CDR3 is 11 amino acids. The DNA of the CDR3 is TGTGCCAGCAGTGACACAGATACGCAGTATTTT. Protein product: CASSDTDTQYF.

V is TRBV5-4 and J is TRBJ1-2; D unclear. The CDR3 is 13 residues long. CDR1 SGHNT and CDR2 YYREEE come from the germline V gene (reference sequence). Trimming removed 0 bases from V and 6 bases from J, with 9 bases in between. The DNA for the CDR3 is TGTGCCAGCAGCTTGGAAGTTTGGAATGGCTACACCTTC. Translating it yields CASSLEVWNGYTF.

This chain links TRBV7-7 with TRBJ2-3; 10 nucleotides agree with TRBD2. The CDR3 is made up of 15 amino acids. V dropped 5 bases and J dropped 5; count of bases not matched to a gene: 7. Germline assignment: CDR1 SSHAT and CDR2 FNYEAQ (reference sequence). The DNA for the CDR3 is TGTGCCAGCAGCCAATCACTAGCGGGGCGAGATACGCAGTATTTT. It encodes CASSQSLAGRDTQYF. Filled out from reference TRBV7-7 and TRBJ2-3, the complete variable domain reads GAGVSQSPRYKVTKRGQDVTLRCDPISSHATLYWYQQALGQGPEFLTYFNYEAQPDKSGLPSDRFSAERPEGSISTLTIQRTEQRDSAMYRCASSQSLAGRDTQYFGPGTRLTVL.

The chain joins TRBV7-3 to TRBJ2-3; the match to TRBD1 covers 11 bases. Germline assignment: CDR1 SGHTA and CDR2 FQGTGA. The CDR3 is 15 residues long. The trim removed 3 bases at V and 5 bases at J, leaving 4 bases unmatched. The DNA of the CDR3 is TGTGCCAGCAGCTTCCGGACAGGGGGCAGAGATACGCAGTATTTT. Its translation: CASSFRTGGRDTQYF.

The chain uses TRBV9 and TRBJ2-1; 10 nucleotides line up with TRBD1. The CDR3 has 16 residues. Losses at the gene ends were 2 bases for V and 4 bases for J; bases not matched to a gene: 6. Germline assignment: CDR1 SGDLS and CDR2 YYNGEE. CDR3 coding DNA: TGTGCCAGCAGCGTGATGGGGACAGGGGCGTACAATGAGCAGTTCTTC. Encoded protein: CASSVMGTGAYNEQFF. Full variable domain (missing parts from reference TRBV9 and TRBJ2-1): DSGVTQTPKHLITATGQRVTLRCSPRSGDLSVYWYQQSLDQGLQFLIQYYNGEERAKGNILERFSAQQFPDLHSELNLSSLELGDSALYFCASSVMGTGAYNEQFFGPGTRLTVL.

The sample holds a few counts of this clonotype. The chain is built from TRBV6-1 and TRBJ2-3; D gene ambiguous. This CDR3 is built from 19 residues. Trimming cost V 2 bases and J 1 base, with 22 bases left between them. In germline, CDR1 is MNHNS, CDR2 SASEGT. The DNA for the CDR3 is TGTGCCAGCAGTGAACCGTCGAACAGCCGTAAGTTGCGCACAGATACGCAGTATTTT. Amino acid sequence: CASSEPSNSRKLRTDTQYF.

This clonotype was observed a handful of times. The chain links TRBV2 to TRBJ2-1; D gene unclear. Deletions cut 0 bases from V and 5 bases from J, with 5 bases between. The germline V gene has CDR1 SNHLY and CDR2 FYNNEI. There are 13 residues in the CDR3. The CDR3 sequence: CASSEALHNEQFF. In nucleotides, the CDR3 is TGTGCCAGCAGTGAAGCGTTGCACAATGAGCAGTTCTTC.

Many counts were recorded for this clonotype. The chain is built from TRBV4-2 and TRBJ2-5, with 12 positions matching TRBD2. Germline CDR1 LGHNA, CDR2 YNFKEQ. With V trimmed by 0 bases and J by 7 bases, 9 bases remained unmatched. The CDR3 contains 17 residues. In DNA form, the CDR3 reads TGTGCCAGCAGCCAAGATGGGGGGACTAGCGGGCTCCGGACCCAGTACTTC. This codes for CASSQDGGTSGLRTQYF.